These 26 T cell receptor beta chains were all obtained from the same sample, sequenced in a study of T cell responses to AZD1222 COVID-19 vaccine. Method: immunoSEQ multiplex PCR; TCRdb's copy keeps in-frame clones and lacks some. The sample consists of about 130,000 clones, about 90% of them appearing once. Source: peripheral blood, taken on day 0 of MenACWY control vaccination. The receptors were gathered from an adult in good health.

This chain links TRBV19 with TRBJ2-1; 11 bases are a match to TRBD2. The V gene's germline CDR1 is LNHDA and CDR2 SQIVND (reference sequence). The CDR3 spans 15 residues. V was clipped by 5 bases and J by 5 bases; unmatched bases: 5. The CDR3 coding sequence is TGTGCCAGTAGTCCCAGGACTAGCGGGCACAATGAGCAGTTCTTC. Residues: CASSPRTSGHNEQFF.

The chain links TRBV5-1 to TRBJ1-3; D not certain. This CDR3 comprises 15 residues. With 4 bases removed from V and 0 bases from J, the gap between germline ends came to 11 bases. Germline assignment: CDR1 SGHRS and CDR2 YFSETQ. DNA of the CDR3: TGCGCCAGCAGCCTAGAAAGAAGCTCTGGAAACACCATATATTTT. Translating gives CASSLERSSGNTIYF. Drawing the rest from reference TRBV5-1 and TRBJ1-3, the complete variable domain is KAGVTQTPRYLIKTRGQQVTLSCSPISGHRSVSWYQQTPGQGLQFLFEYFSETQRNKGNFPGRFSGRQFSNSRSEMNVSTLELGDSALYLCASSLERSSGNTIYFGEGSWLTVV.

The chain links TRBV5-1 to TRBJ1-1; a weak D match, TRBD1 (5 bases). This CDR3 comprises 13 residues. Germline V gene data show CDR1 as SGHRS and CDR2 as YFSETQ. V lost 2 bases, J lost 1 base, and 6 bases lay in between. For the CDR3, the DNA is TGCGCCAGCAGCTTTGGACAGAACACTGAAGCTTTCTTT. Translating gives CASSFGQNTEAFF.

The chain joins TRBV11-2 to TRBJ1-1, with D uncertain. This CDR3 is built from 16 residues. V was clipped by 2 bases and J by 3 bases, with 16 bases between them. Germline V gene data show CDR1 as SGHAT and CDR2 as FQNNGV. DNA of the CDR3: TGTGCCAGCAGCTTACAAGGTCCCCCTCGGCACACTGAAGCTTTCTTT. Its protein is CASSLQGPPRHTEAFF.

The chain employs TRBV5-1 and TRBJ2-7; TRBD2 is a possible D gene (6 bases). The length of the CDR3 is 14 residues. With 4 bases removed from V and 2 bases from J, the gap between germline ends came to 13 bases. CDR1 SGHRS and CDR2 YFSETQ come from the germline V gene. CDR3 coding DNA: TGCGCCAGCAGCCCAAAATCGGGAGCCTACGAGCAGTACTTC. Translation: CASSPKSGAYEQYF.

This clone was seen only once. The genes are TRBV27 and TRBJ1-5; TRBD1 matches at 7 bases. CDR3 length: 14 amino acids. Germline assignment: CDR1 MNHEY and CDR2 SMNVEV (reference sequence). With V trimmed by 7 bases and J by 2 bases, 5 bases remained unmatched. CDR3 sequence: CASKIGTGNQPQHF. DNA of the CDR3: TGTGCCAGCAAGATAGGGACAGGCAATCAGCCCCAGCATTTT.

J is TRBJ1-1 and V is TRBV6-5; 7 bases agree with TRBD1. The V gene end was trimmed by 5 bases and the J gene end by 0 bases; junction bases not matched to a gene: 6. Germline V gene sequence: CDR1 MNHEY, CDR2 SVGAGI. The CDR3 totals 15 residues. CDR3 residues: CASSRTGALNTEAFF. The DNA of the CDR3 is TGTGCCAGCAGTCGTACAGGGGCGCTGAACACTGAAGCTTTCTTT.

As regards this clone: A junction boundary mismatches the germline segment, possibly from a read error. V usage is TRBV30 and J usage is TRBJ1-1, with D possibly matching TRBD1 (5 bases). CDR3 size: 10 residues. Germline loops: CDR1 GTSNPN, CDR2 SVGIG (reference sequence). CDR3 coding DNA: TGTGCCTGGAGTGCCCCGGGACGCATTTTT. Encoded protein: CAWSAPGRIF.

V usage is TRBV5-6 and J usage is TRBJ1-1; perhaps TRBD1 as D (5 bases). Per germline, CDR1 SGHDT and CDR2 YYEEEE. Trimming cost V 4 bases and J 1 base, with 11 bases left between them. CDR3 size: 14 residues. The CDR3 DNA is TGTGCCAGCAGCCTGGGACTGCCGAACACTGAAGCTTTCTTT. This encodes CASSLGLPNTEAFF.

The J gene is TRBJ1-1, the V gene TRBV19; the D is unclear. CDR3 length: 13 residues. Germline-derived CDR1 and CDR2 are LNHDA and SQIVND (reference sequence). V was pared by 1 base and J by 0 bases, with 3 bases between. CDR3 region: CASSIVLNTEAFF. As DNA, the CDR3 is TGTGCCAGTAGTATAGTCTTGAACACTGAAGCTTTCTTT.

This chain uses TRBV18 with TRBJ1-3; maybe TRBD1 (5 bases). Germline V gene data show CDR1 as KGHSH and CDR2 as LQKENI. Deletions cut 2 bases from V and 4 bases from J, with 12 bases between. CDR3 length: 15 residues. CDR3 region: CASSPSGHDGNTIYF. The DNA of the CDR3 is TGTGCCAGCTCACCAAGCGGACACGACGGAAACACCATATATTTT.

The V call is TRBV30, the J call TRBJ1-3; D uncertain. The germline V and J ends were trimmed by 5 bases and 0 bases, with 11 bases remaining between them. The germline V gene has CDR1 GTSNPN and CDR2 SVGIG (reference sequence). This CDR3 contains 14 residues. In DNA, the CDR3 is TGTGCCTGGGACGGGATCAACTCTGGAAACACCATATATTTT. Protein product: CAWDGINSGNTIYF.

The chain is built from TRBV5-1 and TRBJ2-1; tentative D call: TRBD1 (7 bases). From germline, CDR1 is SGHRS and CDR2 YFSETQ. V was clipped by 3 bases and J by 6 bases, with 10 bases between them. The CDR3 has 13 amino acids. As DNA, the CDR3 is TGCGCCAGCAGCTCCAGGGGGGCCAATGAGCAGTTCTTC. Translating gives CASSSRGANEQFF.

The chain has TRBV19 and TRBJ1-5, with a weak D call TRBD1 (6 bases). From germline, CDR1 is LNHDA and CDR2 SQIVND (reference sequence). The CDR3 has 14 amino acids. V lost 3 bases and J lost 6, with 12 bases in between. CDR3 protein: CASSIVGQTQPQHF. CDR3 nucleotide sequence: TGTGCCAGTAGTATCGTAGGACAGACTCAGCCCCAGCATTTT.

CDR3: CATSRDGAGTDTQYF. The CDR3 region has the DNA TGTGCCACCAGCAGAGATGGGGCGGGAACAGATACGCAGTATTTT. The rearrangement joins TRBV15 to TRBJ2-3, with D tentatively TRBD2 (6 bases). The CDR3 loop spans 15 amino acids. Germline loops: CDR1 LNHNV, CDR2 YYDKDF (reference sequence). V gave up 0 bases and J gave up 3 bases, with 10 bases separating them.

This chain links TRBV7-9 with TRBJ2-6; the D is unclear. The CDR3 covers 16 residues. Germline loops: CDR1 SEHNR, CDR2 FQNEAQ (reference sequence). Trimming cost V 1 base and J 2 bases, with 9 bases left between them. The CDR3 is CASSLDLGAGANVLTF. The CDR3 DNA sequence: TGTGCCAGCAGCTTAGATCTTGGGGCTGGGGCCAACGTCCTGACTTTC.

The chain combines TRBV5-1 with TRBJ2-2, with TRBD1 as a possible D gene (5 bases). The CDR3 is made up of 13 amino acids. The ends were cut back, 4 bases at V and 3 bases at J, with 7 bases in the middle. The V gene's germline CDR1 is SGHRS and CDR2 YFSETQ. CDR3 amino acids: CASSDSYTGELFF. The CDR3 region has the DNA TGCGCCAGCAGCGACAGCTACACCGGGGAGCTGTTTTTT.

The chain links TRBV19 to TRBJ1-2; 10 bases are shared with TRBD1. After removal of 6 bases from V and 6 bases from J, the junction contained 7 bases not matched to a gene. Germline V gene sequence: CDR1 LNHDA, CDR2 SQIVND (reference sequence). This CDR3 has 14 amino acids. CDR3 bases: TGTGCCAGTAGCCCGGGACAGGGGCTCGATGGCTACACCTTC. This encodes CASSPGQGLDGYTF. The full variable domain, rest sourced from reference TRBV19 and TRBJ1-2, is DGGITQSPKYLFRKEGQNVTLSCEQNLNHDAMYWYRQDPGQGLRLIYYSQIVNDFQKGDIAEGYSVSREKKESFPLTVTSAQKNPTAFYLCASSPGQGLDGYTFGSGTRLTVV.

The CDR3 spells CASSPRTPVGEQFF. The CDR3 DNA reads TGTGCCAGCTCACCACGGACCCCAGTAGGGGAGCAGTTCTTC. The chain is built from TRBV18 and TRBJ2-1; the D is unclear. V dropped 1 base and J dropped 10 bases, with 14 bases sitting between them. CDR1 KGHSH and CDR2 LQKENI come from the germline V gene. The CDR3 sequence is 14 residues long.

The chain combines TRBV28 with TRBJ1-4, with D possibly being TRBD1 (6 bases). The V and J ends lost 6 bases and 0 bases respectively, with 11 bases between them. This CDR3 has 15 residues. Germline CDR1 is MDHEN and CDR2 is SYDVKM. The CDR3 DNA follows: TGTGCCAGCAGCCCTGGACAGACAACTAATGAAAAACTGTTTTTT. It yields the protein CASSPGQTTNEKLFF.

The chain joins TRBV24-1 to TRBJ1-5; D perhaps matches TRBD1 (5 bases). Trimming pared 6 bases from V and 2 bases from J, leaving 7 bases between. This CDR3 region has 13 residues. Germline V gene lookup returns CDR1 KGHDR and CDR2 SFDVKD. CDR3 loop: CATSWGGNQPQHF. The CDR3 DNA reads TGTGCCACCAGTTGGGGGGGCAATCAGCCCCAGCATTTT.

The rearrangement joins TRBV24-1 to TRBJ2-3; 7 positions match TRBD2. V was clipped by 4 bases and J by 3 bases; unmatched bases: 6. CDR3 length: 15 amino acids. Germline-derived CDR1 and CDR2 are KGHDR and SFDVKD. This chain's CDR3 is CATSDGLVGTDTQYF. CDR3 coding DNA: TGTGCCACCAGTGACGGACTAGTCGGAACAGATACGCAGTATTTT.

The chain joins TRBV5-5 to TRBJ1-1, with D tentatively TRBD1 (5 bases). Trimming left V 5 bases short and J 4 bases short, with 18 bases between. Germline assignment: CDR1 SGHKS and CDR2 YYEKEE (reference sequence). The CDR3 has 15 amino acids. This CDR3 is CASRPHRGAGTEAFF. DNA of the CDR3: TGTGCCAGCAGACCTCATAGAGGGGCGGGCACTGAAGCTTTCTTT.

The rearrangement uses TRBV19 and TRBJ2-1, with 12 positions matching TRBD1. The CDR3 length is 18 residues. V lost 9 bases to trimming and J lost 3 bases; unmatched junction nucleotides: 15. Germline values: CDR1 LNHDA, CDR2 SQIVND (reference sequence). CDR3 loop: CASGTGGVIGAGYNEQFF. Written as DNA, the CDR3 is TGTGCCAGCGGGACAGGGGGCGTCATTGGAGCGGGCTACAATGAGCAGTTCTTC.

This rearrangement joins TRBV6-5 to TRBJ2-5; a possible D gene is TRBD1 (6 bases). CDR3 length: 15 amino acids. In germline, CDR1 is MNHEY, CDR2 SVGAGI. Trimming pared 2 bases from V and 1 base from J, leaving 11 bases between. CDR3 loop: CASSYGQKFQETQYF. CDR3 DNA sequence: TGTGCCAGCAGTTACGGACAGAAATTCCAAGAGACCCAGTACTTC.

The chain employs TRBV7-9 and TRBJ2-5, with 9 bases that match TRBD1. CDR3 length: 15 residues. Looked up from germline, CDR1 is SEHNR and CDR2 is FQNEAQ (reference sequence). The ends lost 1 base at V and 4 bases at J; junction bases unmatched: 4. CDR3 sequence (DNA): TGTGCCAGCAGCTTAGGGACAGGGGTTCGAGAGACCCAGTACTTC. Protein sequence: CASSLGTGVRETQYF. The full variable domain, completed using reference TRBV7-9 and TRBJ2-5, is DTGVSQNPRHKITKRGQNVTFRCDPISEHNRLYWYRQTLGQGPEFLTYFQNEAQLEKSRLLSDRFSAERPKGSFSTLEIQRTEQGDSAMYLCASSLGTGVRETQYFGPGTRLLVL.